A single sample gave rise to the 19 T cell receptor beta chains below, sequenced in a study of response to subunit inactivated influenza vaccine. A single record per CDR3 protein comes from TCRdb applying MiXCR to the RT-PCR reads. Here the sample spans over 450,000 distinct CDR3 sequences, roughly 13% being singletons. Here the sequenced sample was PBMCs from blood, taken roughly 46 days after vaccination. These receptors were taken from a man aged 50 to 59 who received an inactivated influenza vaccine.

This clonotype has more than one count but fewer than ten. The chain links TRBV7-2 to TRBJ2-7, with D perhaps matching TRBD1 (6 bases). V was cut by 5 bases and J by 3 bases, with 14 bases left in between. Germline assignment: CDR1 SGHTA and CDR2 FQGNSA. This CDR3 has 14 amino acids. CDR3 in amino acids: CASSPAGTYYEQYF. DNA of the CDR3: TGTGCCAGCAGCCCGGCCGGGACATACTACGAGCAGTACTTC. Supplemented by reference TRBV7-2 and TRBJ2-7, the full variable domain reads GAGVSQSPSNKVTEKGKDVELRCDPISGHTALYWYRQSLGQGLEFLIYFQGNSAPDKSGLPSDRFSAERTGGSVSTLTIQRTQQEDSAVYLCASSPAGTYYEQYFGPGTRLTVT.

This clonotype turned up a few times. The V gene is TRBV6-5, the J gene TRBJ2-3, with 7 bases that match TRBD1. CDR1 MNHEY and CDR2 SVGAGI come from the germline V gene. V shed 4 bases, J shed 2 bases, and the junction held 6 bases outside the gene matches. This CDR3 is built from 15 residues. DNA of the CDR3: TGTGCCAGCAGTTTGACAGGGTTCTACACAGATACGCAGTATTTT. It codes for CASSLTGFYTDTQYF.

This clonotype was detected only a few times. V gene TRBV5-1 combines with J gene TRBJ2-5; tentative D call: TRBD2 (6 bases). V was pared by 0 bases and J by 2 bases, with 14 bases between. This CDR3 is 16 amino acids long. The V gene's germline CDR1 is SGHRS and CDR2 YFSETQ. The CDR3, as DNA: TGCGCCAGCAGCTTGGGTGGGGGGATCCTTCAAGAGACCCAGTACTTC. This codes for CASSLGGGILQETQYF.

Only a few counts were recorded for this clonotype. The CDR3, as DNA: TGTGCCAGCAGCTTAGTTGTGACTAGCGGGGATACGCAGTATTTT. The encoded protein is CASSLVVTSGDTQYF. The rearrangement joins TRBV7-2 to TRBJ2-3; TRBD2 matches at 10 bases. J was trimmed by 6 bases and V by 1 base; bases with no gene match: 4. The CDR3 sequence is 15 residues long. Per germline, CDR1 SGHTA and CDR2 FQGNSA.

J is TRBJ2-5 and V is TRBV20-1, with TRBD2 identical over 11 bases. CDR1 DFQATT and CDR2 SNEGSKA come from the germline V gene (reference sequence). J gave up 4 bases and V 0 bases, and 7 bases lay outside the gene matches. The CDR3 is 16 residues long. CDR3 amino acids: CSARDSSGGAGETQYF. CDR3 nucleotide sequence: TGCAGTGCTAGAGACAGTAGCGGGGGGGCGGGAGAGACCCAGTACTTC.

This clonotype was recorded at least ten times. The CDR3 DNA reads TGCGCCAGCAGCCAACTAACCGGGACAGGGGGCAACTATGGCTACACCTTC. Its translation is CASSQLTGTGGNYGYTF. This sequence joins TRBV4-1 and TRBJ1-2, with 12 positions matching TRBD1. The junction had 6 bases not matched to a gene; V was cut back by 2 bases and J by 2 bases. CDR3 length equals 17 residues. CDR1 MGHRA and CDR2 YSYEKL come from the germline V gene.

The V gene is TRBV10-3, the J gene TRBJ2-7, with D possibly matching TRBD1 (6 bases). Trimming pared 4 bases from V and 7 bases from J, leaving 11 bases between. This CDR3 is 12 amino acids long. Germline CDR1 ENHRY, CDR2 SYGVKD. CDR3: CAISASGDEQYF. The CDR3 coding sequence is TGTGCCATCAGTGCCTCAGGGGATGAGCAGTACTTC.

This clonotype came up a few times. The chain carries TRBV7-6 and TRBJ2-5, with a possible D match to TRBD2 (6 bases). V lost 1 base, J lost 5 bases, and 14 bases lay in between. Germline CDR1 reads SGHVS; CDR2 reads FNYEAQ. This CDR3 spans 15 amino acids. CDR3 sequence reads: CASSLGPSASETQYF. The CDR3 coding sequence is TGTGCCAGCAGCTTAGGCCCTAGCGCATCCGAGACCCAGTACTTC.

The table lists this clonotype with a few counts. The chain uses TRBV4-2 and TRBJ1-2; D unresolved. The CDR3 is 15 amino acids. Germline values: CDR1 LGHNA, CDR2 YNFKEQ. V shed 2 bases and J shed 8 bases, with 18 bases lying between them. The DNA for the CDR3 is TGTGCCAGCAGCCAAACTTTACCAACTACGGCGGGCTACACCTTC. Amino acid sequence: CASSQTLPTTAGYTF.

This clonotype has a count of ten or more. This sequence joins TRBV7-2 and TRBJ2-2; tentative D call: TRBD2 (5 bases). V dropped 4 bases and J dropped 5 bases, with 8 bases sitting between them. The CDR3 sequence is 13 residues long. From germline, CDR1 is SGHTA and CDR2 FQGNSA. The CDR3 sequence is CASSSRGTGELFF. The CDR3 DNA follows: TGTGCCAGCAGCTCCCGAGGGACCGGGGAGCTGTTTTTT.

This clonotype has at least ten counts. The V call is TRBV10-1, the J call TRBJ2-2; 10 nucleotides agree with TRBD2. The germline V gene has CDR1 WNHNN and CDR2 SYGVQD (reference sequence). V was pared by 6 bases and J by 2 bases, with 3 bases of the junction left unmatched. This CDR3 is 15 amino acids long. CDR3 in DNA: TGCGCCAGCAGAAGGACTAGCGGTAACACCGGGGAGCTGTTTTTT. Translated: CASRRTSGNTGELFF.

This clonotype was counted a few times. The chain carries TRBV6-1 and TRBJ2-5; tentatively, D is TRBD1 (5 bases). Germline V CDR1 and CDR2: MNHNS, SASEGT. V lost 6 bases and J 1 base, leaving 12 bases between the germline ends. The CDR3 runs to 14 residues. Here the CDR3 reads CASRTDRLQETQYF. The CDR3 DNA sequence: TGTGCCAGCAGGACTGACAGACTCCAAGAGACCCAGTACTTC.

The chain employs TRBV7-2 and TRBJ2-4; 7 bases line up with TRBD1. Germline assignment: CDR1 SGHTA and CDR2 FQGNSA. This CDR3 comprises 13 residues. The ends lost 5 bases at V and 7 bases at J; junction bases unmatched: 5. Here the CDR3 reads CASSDRAINIQYF. CDR3 nucleotide sequence: TGTGCCAGCAGCGACAGGGCTATCAACATTCAGTACTTC.

This clonotype was counted only a few times. The chain links TRBV7-8 to TRBJ2-6; TRBD2 might be the D (5 bases). This CDR3 is 18 amino acids long. V was trimmed by 4 bases and J by 0 bases, leaving 16 bases between them. CDR1 SGHVS and CDR2 FQNEAQ come from the germline V gene. CDR3 in DNA: TGTGCCAGCAGCTGGATGACGGAGGACTTCTCTGGGGCCAACGTCCTGACTTTC. Translation: CASSWMTEDFSGANVLTF.

V is TRBV6-6 and J is TRBJ1-5, with TRBD1 matching 7 bases. Germline V gives CDR1 MNHNY, CDR2 SVGAGI (reference sequence). CDR3 size: 13 residues. Trimming at V came to 8 bases and at J to 6 bases, leaving 7 bases not matched to a gene. The CDR3 spells CASRDSISQPQHF. The CDR3 DNA reads TGTGCCAGCCGGGACAGCATTAGTCAGCCCCAGCATTTT.

As for this clonotype: Mismatch with germline at one junction end may stem from a read error. J is TRBJ2-1 and V is TRBV27; TRBD2 aligns across 12 bases. The CDR3 spans 18 residues. The germline V gene has CDR1 MNHEY and CDR2 SMNVEV (reference sequence). CDR3 DNA sequence: TGTGCCATCAGTTTTCGACCCTGGGCTAGCGGGAGGGGGAATGAGCAGTTCTTC. This translates into CAISFRPWASGRGNEQFF.

The chain has TRBV7-9 and TRBJ2-1; D may be TRBD1 or TRBD2 (5 bases each). This CDR3 spans 17 amino acids. The germline CDR1 and CDR2 sequences are SEHNR and FQNEAQ (reference sequence). With 4 bases removed from V and 6 bases from J, the gap between germline ends came to 22 bases. The CDR3 nucleotides are TGTGCCAGCAGCTCGGGAACCCAGGGAACCAGAACCAATGAGCAGTTCTTC. Protein: CASSSGTQGTRTNEQFF. Full variable domain (remainder filled in from reference TRBV7-9 and TRBJ2-1): DTGVSQNPRHKITKRGQNVTFRCDPISEHNRLYWYRQTLGQGPEFLTYFQNEAQLEKSRLLSDRFSAERPKGSFSTLEIQRTEQGDSAMYLCASSSGTQGTRTNEQFFGPGTRLTVL.

This clonotype was seen repeatedly, ten times or more. CDR3 region: CASSLLHRDLRNEQYF. DNA for the CDR3: TGTGCCAGCAGCTTGTTACACCGGGACTTGAGAAACGAGCAGTACTTC. The V call is TRBV5-5, the J call TRBJ2-7; D possibly corresponds to TRBD2 (6 bases). Germline CDR1 reads SGHKS; CDR2 reads YYEKEE (reference sequence). This CDR3 is 16 amino acids long. V shed 1 base and J shed 5 bases, with 19 bases lying between them. Based on the CDR3 plus reference TRBV5-5 and TRBJ2-7, the full variable domain is DAGVTQSPTHLIKTRGQQVTLRCSPISGHKSVSWYQQVLGQGPQFIFQYYEKEERGRGNFPDRFSARQFPNYSSELNVNALLLGDSALYLCASSLLHRDLRNEQYFGPGTRLTVT.

This clonotype was seen more than once but under ten times. This chain connects TRBV5-1 to TRBJ2-1; TRBD2 matches at 7 bases. The CDR3 runs to 15 residues. Per the germline V gene, CDR1 is SGHRS and CDR2 is YFSETQ. Trimming removed 3 bases from V and 4 bases from J; junction bases left unmatched: 7. CDR3 DNA sequence: TGCGCCAGCAGCTCTGCAGGGAGGGGTTACAATGAGCAGTTCTTC. This translates into CASSSAGRGYNEQFF.